What follows are 29 T cell receptor beta chains derived from one specimen sequenced in a study of blood T cells in healthy people across ages. Using a J-beta primer mix together with a sample-barcoded 5' primer, a second PCR was run for roughly 6 to 12 cycles. TCRdb processed the 5' RACE reads anew with MiXCR; each CDR3 protein has one entry. The sample has about 670,000 distinct CDR3 sequences; 52% are singletons. The source material was blood. All receptors derive from a woman over 75 in good health.

Turning to this clonotype: Given a much more abundant clone one base away, this may be a read error. This chain connects TRBV29-1 to TRBJ2-3; no clear D gene. The CDR3 spans 12 residues. Germline CDR1 is SQVTM and CDR2 is ANQGSEA. The chain's CDR3 is CSIEHSTDTQYF. CDR3 nucleotides: TGCAGCATTGAGCACAGCACAGATACGCAGTATTTT.

At least ten counts were recorded for this clonotype. A read error may be the cause here, since a much bigger clone is one base away. The rearrangement links TRBV6-6 to TRBJ2-1; weak D call: TRBD2 (5 bases). The assigned J gene may be wrong: the sequence end matches TRBJ2-7 better. Germline V gene data show CDR1 as MNHNY and CDR2 as SVGAGI (reference sequence). The CDR3 covers 12 residues. In DNA form, the CDR3 reads TGTGCCAGCAGTGACTACTACAATGAGCAGTACTTC. It specifies CASSDYYNEQYF.

The CDR3 region has the DNA TGCAGCGTGCGTCCGACAGGGGAGGAAAAACTGTTTTTT. It is translated as CSVRPTGEEKLFF. The V gene is TRBV29-1, the J gene TRBJ1-4; 8 bases agree with TRBD1. CDR3 size: 13 residues. CDR1 is SQVTM, CDR2 ANQGSEA, per germline. V shed 6 bases and J 8 bases; nucleotides not matched to a gene: 8.

This rearrangement joins TRBV19 to TRBJ2-4, with D perhaps TRBD2 (5 bases). V lost 7 bases and J lost 3, with 10 bases in between. Germline-derived CDR1 and CDR2 are LNHDA and SQIVND (reference sequence). The CDR3 contains 13 residues. CDR3 coding DNA: TGTGCCAGTACGGGGTATGGCAAAAACATTCAGTACTTC. Its translation: CASTGYGKNIQYF. The whole variable domain, remainder taken from reference TRBV19 and TRBJ2-4, is DGGITQSPKYLFRKEGQNVTLSCEQNLNHDAMYWYRQDPGQGLRLIYYSQIVNDFQKGDIAEGYSVSREKKESFPLTVTSAQKNPTAFYLCASTGYGKNIQYFGAGTRLSVL.

The chain employs TRBV27 and TRBJ1-1; the D gene is possibly TRBD1 (5 bases). The germline CDR1 and CDR2 sequences are MNHEY and SMNVEV (reference sequence). The CDR3 has 16 amino acids. V dropped 6 bases and J dropped 2 bases, with 19 bases sitting between them. DNA of the CDR3: TGTGCCAGCAGCCTAAGACCCCAGGGTAGTAACACTGAAGCTTTCTTT. Amino acid sequence: CASSLRPQGSNTEAFF.

The V call is TRBV7-2, the J call TRBJ1-2; no firm D call. The CDR3 is 15 residues long. The germline V gene encodes CDR1 SGHTA and CDR2 FQGNSA. Trimming cost V 2 bases and J 4 bases, with 14 bases left between them. The chain's CDR3 is CASSLSASSGYGYTF. Here the CDR3 DNA reads TGTGCCAGCAGCTTATCTGCGTCCAGTGGCTATGGCTACACCTTC.

The V and J genes are TRBV21-1 and TRBJ2-5; the table's D gene call, TRBD2, was not cross checked with the DNA. TRBV21-1 is a pseudogene. This CDR3 is built from 21 residues. The CDR3 bases are TGTGCCAGCAGCACTGACAGGCCCGGGTGTGCTAGCGGGGACCCCCAAGAGACCCAGTACTTC. Translating gives CASSTDRPGCASGDPQETQYF.

The table lists this clonotype with a few counts. The V call is TRBV14, the J call TRBJ2-1; the D is unclear. Trimming stripped 3 bases from V and 12 bases from J, with 9 bases between. This CDR3 comprises 11 residues. Germline CDR1 is SGHDN and CDR2 is FVKESK. Here the CDR3 reads CASSQTTLQFF. In nucleotides, the CDR3 is TGTGCCAGCAGCCAGACGACCTTGCAGTTCTTC.

This clonotype has at least ten counts. The J gene is TRBJ2-1, the V gene TRBV29-1; TRBD2 matches at 12 bases. The CDR3 is 14 residues long. In germline, CDR1 is SQVTM, CDR2 ANQGSEA. V gave up 7 bases and J gave up 3 bases; unmatched junction bases: 4. CDR3 sequence: CSAKGLAGYNEQFF. The CDR3 bases are TGCAGCGCTAAGGGACTAGCGGGCTACAATGAGCAGTTCTTC.

V usage is TRBV6-5 and J usage is TRBJ2-1; 11 bases match TRBD1. Germline CDR1 is MNHEY and CDR2 is SVGAGI. Trimming cost V 7 bases and J 7 bases; bases outside gene matches: 6. This CDR3 contains 14 residues. This CDR3 reads CASTRTGGWNEQFF. DNA for the CDR3: TGTGCCAGCACTCGGACAGGGGGCTGGAATGAGCAGTTCTTC.

This clonotype was found a few times. The CDR3 here is CAISERGDRGRTGELFF. The CDR3 DNA reads TGTGCCATCAGTGAGCGCGGGGACAGGGGTCGGACCGGGGAGCTGTTTTTT. This chain connects TRBV10-3 to TRBJ2-2, with TRBD1 matching over 10 bases. V trimming: 2 bases; J trimming: 5 bases; junction bases outside the gene matches: 8. Germline assignment: CDR1 ENHRY and CDR2 SYGVKD. CDR3 length: 17 amino acids.

The chain recombines TRBV7-2 with TRBJ2-1; unclear D gene. Trimming took off 1 base at V and 5 bases at J, with 9 bases between the two ends. This CDR3 region has 14 residues. Germline loops: CDR1 SGHTA, CDR2 FQGNSA. In nucleotides, the CDR3 is TGTGCCAGCAGCTTAGGGCAGGCGAACAATGAGCAGTTCTTC. Translating gives CASSLGQANNEQFF.

At least ten counts were recorded for this clonotype. The chain combines TRBV20-1 with TRBJ2-7; TRBD1 aligns across 10 bases. The CDR3 spans 14 residues. J lost 5 bases, V lost 2 bases, and 6 bases had no gene match. The germline gives CDR1 DFQATT, CDR2 SNEGSKA (reference sequence). CDR3 in amino acids: CSARPGTGANEQYF. DNA for the CDR3: TGCAGTGCTAGACCCGGGACAGGGGCCAACGAGCAGTACTTC.

The rearrangement joins TRBV9 to TRBJ2-3; D call uncertain. Deletions cut 3 bases from V and 0 bases from J, with 11 bases between. The CDR3 is 15 amino acids. Germline V gene lookup returns CDR1 SGDLS and CDR2 YYNGEE. As DNA, the CDR3 is TGTGCCAGCAGCGCCTCTTGGGGTAGCACAGATACGCAGTATTTT. It is translated as CASSASWGSTDTQYF.

This clonotype was counted a few times. The CDR3 DNA sequence: TGTGCCAGCAGAGCACTAGTGTGGACAGGGGGCGCGAAAAACATTCAGTACTTC. Translated, it gives CASRALVWTGGAKNIQYF. This chain uses TRBV6-2 or TRBV6-3 with TRBJ2-4, with TRBD1 identical over 11 bases. CDR1 and CDR2 (germline): MNHEY, SVGEGT. The V segment lost 6 bases and the J segment 4 bases; nucleotides outside the gene matches: 14. The CDR3 has 18 amino acids.

The chain recombines TRBV12-3 or TRBV12-4 with TRBJ2-5; 8 positions agree with TRBD2. This CDR3 is built from 16 residues. The junction had 10 bases not matched to a gene; V was cut back by 2 bases and J by 5 bases. In DNA, the CDR3 is TGTGCCAGCAGTTTAAGGGCCCAGGCTAGCGGGGAGACCCAGTACTTC. Translating gives CASSLRAQASGETQYF.

The sample holds many counts of this clonotype. This sequence joins TRBV15 and TRBJ2-1; 7 nucleotides match TRBD2. Germline CDR1 reads LNHNV; CDR2 reads YYDKDF (reference sequence). This CDR3 is 16 amino acids long. V shed 0 bases and J 4 bases; nucleotides not matched to a gene: 6. The DNA for the CDR3 is TGTGCCACCAGCAGAGATCAGGGAGGGACGTACAATGAGCAGTTCTTC. Amino acid sequence: CATSRDQGGTYNEQFF.

The J gene is TRBJ2-4, the V gene TRBV7-2; TRBD1 agrees at 12 bases. This CDR3 spans 18 amino acids. Germline V gene lookup returns CDR1 SGHTA and CDR2 FQGNSA. J was trimmed by 2 bases and V by 5 bases; bases with no gene match: 10. CDR3 residues: CASSAGTGGARTKNIQYF. The CDR3, as DNA: TGTGCCAGCAGCGCCGGGACAGGGGGCGCTCGGACCAAAAACATTCAGTACTTC. Looking up the rest from reference TRBV7-2 and TRBJ2-4 gives the full variable domain: GAGVSQSPSNKVTEKGKDVELRCDPISGHTALYWYRQSLGQGLEFLIYFQGNSAPDKSGLPSDRFSAERTGGSVSTLTIQRTQQEDSAVYLCASSAGTGGARTKNIQYFGAGTRLSVL.

The rearrangement joins TRBV29-1 to TRBJ1-2; 7 bases are a match to TRBD1. The CDR3 has 11 amino acids. The germline V gene has CDR1 SQVTM and CDR2 ANQGSEA. Trimming at V came to 7 bases and at J to 7 bases, leaving 6 bases not matched to a gene. The CDR3 sequence is CSAGDSSGYTF. The CDR3 DNA is TGCAGCGCTGGGGACAGTTCTGGCTACACCTTC.

Comment on this clonotype: Possible read error: a much larger clone is one base away. The V gene is TRBV12-3 or TRBV12-4, the J gene TRBJ2-3, with 7 bases matching TRBD1. The ends lost 5 bases at V and 4 bases at J; junction bases unmatched: 3. The CDR3 length is 13 residues. The CDR3 nucleotides are TGTGCCAGCAGTAAGGGGGCCCCAGATACGCAGTATTTT. Translating gives CASSKGAPDTQYF.

Points on this clonotype: A much larger clone differs by one base, so this may be a read error. The V gene is TRBV6-5, the J gene TRBJ1-2; D not certain. Germline V gene data show CDR1 as MNHEY and CDR2 as SVGAGI. This CDR3 region has 14 residues. The DNA for the CDR3 is TGTGCCAGCAGTGACTCGAGCCCGGGCTATGGCTACACCTTC. It is translated as CASSDSSPGYGYTF.

The chain joins TRBV29-1 to TRBJ2-3; perhaps TRBD2 as D (5 bases). Trimming stripped 4 bases from V and 3 bases from J, with 17 bases between. Germline V gene data show CDR1 as SQVTM and CDR2 as ANQGSEA. The CDR3 consists of 15 residues. The CDR3 nucleotides read TGCAGCGTTGGGTTATCTAGCCTCGGTACAGATACGCAGTATTTT. Its translation is CSVGLSSLGTDTQYF.

Only one count was recorded for this clonotype. The chain is built from TRBV20-1 and TRBJ2-7; TRBD2 aligns across 10 bases. Germline V gene sequence: CDR1 DFQATT, CDR2 SNEGSKA (reference sequence). The CDR3 extends over 13 amino acids. CDR3 nucleotides: TGCAGACGCCAGGCTAGCGGGAGCTACGAGCAGTACTTC. Protein sequence: CRRQASGSYEQYF.

As regards this clonotype: A much larger clone sits a single nucleotide away, making a read error possible. The rearrangement joins TRBV7-2 to TRBJ2-4; 7 bases fit TRBD1. The CDR3 runs to 15 residues. The V gene's germline CDR1 is SGHTA and CDR2 FQGNSA. V lost 5 bases and J lost 5; bases outside the gene matches: 9. CDR3 in amino acids: CASSARTGVENIQYF. CDR3 coding DNA: TGTGCCAGCAGCGCCCGAACAGGGGTCGAAAACATTCAGTACTTC.

The gene calls are TRBV20-1 and TRBJ1-5; 8 nucleotides agree with TRBD1. The CDR3 length is 16 residues. From germline, CDR1 is DFQATT and CDR2 SNEGSKA (reference sequence). Unmatched junction bases numbered 8, after V lost 2 bases and J lost 2 bases. The CDR3: CSARLRTGPGNQPQHF. CDR3 in DNA: TGCAGTGCTAGACTGAGGACAGGGCCAGGCAATCAGCCCCAGCATTTT.

The count of this clonotype is one. CDR3 DNA sequence: TGCAGTGCTTTCCCACACCCCTACGAGCAGTACTTC. Translation: CSAFPHPYEQYF. The V gene is TRBV20-1, the J gene TRBJ2-7; D unresolved. From germline, CDR1 is DFQATT and CDR2 SNEGSKA (reference sequence). The CDR3 contains 12 residues. V was trimmed by 5 bases and J by 2 bases, leaving 10 bases between them.

As concerns this clonotype: This may come from a read error, since a much larger clone is one base off. CDR3 sequence (DNA): TGTGCCAGCAGCTTACTAGCTAGCGGGAGTCGCATAGATACGCAGTATTTT. Residues: CASSLLASGSRIDTQYF. This chain connects TRBV7-2 to TRBJ2-3; 10 positions agree with TRBD2. Per the germline V gene, CDR1 is SGHTA and CDR2 is FQGNSA. The length of the CDR3 is 17 residues. V was clipped by 2 bases and J by 5 bases; unmatched bases: 10.

A few counts support this clonotype. V gene TRBV5-6 combines with J gene TRBJ2-5, with D hard to call. From germline, CDR1 is SGHDT and CDR2 YYEEEE. Trimming took off 0 bases at V and 5 bases at J, with 11 bases between the two ends. The CDR3 has 14 residues. The CDR3 sequence: CASSLGWSGETQYF. In DNA, the CDR3 is TGTGCCAGCAGCTTGGGGTGGAGTGGGGAGACCCAGTACTTC.

This clonotype was picked up one time. This chain connects TRBV6-2 or TRBV6-3 to TRBJ1-1; 9 bases are shared with TRBD1. The CDR3 extends over 15 amino acids. Germline V CDR1 and CDR2: MNHEY, SVGEGT. The trim removed 5 bases at V and 1 base at J, leaving 5 bases unmatched. The chain's CDR3 is CASSRWDRANTEAFF. For the CDR3, the DNA is TGTGCCAGCAGTCGCTGGGACAGGGCGAACACTGAAGCTTTCTTT.